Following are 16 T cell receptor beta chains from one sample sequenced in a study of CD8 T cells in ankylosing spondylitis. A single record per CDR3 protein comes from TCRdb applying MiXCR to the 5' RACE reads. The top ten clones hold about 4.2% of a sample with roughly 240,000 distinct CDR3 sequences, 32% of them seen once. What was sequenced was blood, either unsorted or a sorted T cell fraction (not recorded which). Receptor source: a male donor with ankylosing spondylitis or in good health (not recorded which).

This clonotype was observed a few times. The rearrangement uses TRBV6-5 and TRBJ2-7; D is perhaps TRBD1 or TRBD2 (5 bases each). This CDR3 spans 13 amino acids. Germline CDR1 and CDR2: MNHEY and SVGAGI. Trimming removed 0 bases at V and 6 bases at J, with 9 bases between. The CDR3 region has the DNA TGTGCCAGCAGTTACTCGGGGGTGACCGAGCAGTACTTC. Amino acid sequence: CASSYSGVTEQYF.

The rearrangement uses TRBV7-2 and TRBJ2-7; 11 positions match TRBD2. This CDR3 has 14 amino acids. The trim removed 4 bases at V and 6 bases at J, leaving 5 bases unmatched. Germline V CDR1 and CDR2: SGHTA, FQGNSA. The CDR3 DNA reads TGTGCCAGCAGCTCGTCCGGGACTAGCGGCGAGCAGTACTTC. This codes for CASSSSGTSGEQYF.

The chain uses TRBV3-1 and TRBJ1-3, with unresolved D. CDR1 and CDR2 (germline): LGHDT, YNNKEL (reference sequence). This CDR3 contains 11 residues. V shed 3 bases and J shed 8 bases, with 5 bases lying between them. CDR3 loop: CASSHSDTIYF. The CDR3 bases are TGTGCCAGCAGCCACTCGGACACCATATATTTT. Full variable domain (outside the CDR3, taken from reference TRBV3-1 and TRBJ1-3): DTAVSQTPKYLVTQMGNDKSIKCEQNLGHDTMYWYKQDSKKFLKIMFSYNNKELIINETVPNRFSPKSPDKAHLNLHINSLELGDSAVYFCASSHSDTIYFGEGSWLTVV.

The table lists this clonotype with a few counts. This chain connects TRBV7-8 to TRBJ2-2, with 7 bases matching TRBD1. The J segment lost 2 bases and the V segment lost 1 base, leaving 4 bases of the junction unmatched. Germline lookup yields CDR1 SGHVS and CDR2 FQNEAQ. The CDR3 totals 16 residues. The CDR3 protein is CASSLVRGQNTGELFF. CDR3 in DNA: TGTGCCAGCAGCTTAGTAAGGGGGCAAAACACCGGGGAGCTGTTTTTT.

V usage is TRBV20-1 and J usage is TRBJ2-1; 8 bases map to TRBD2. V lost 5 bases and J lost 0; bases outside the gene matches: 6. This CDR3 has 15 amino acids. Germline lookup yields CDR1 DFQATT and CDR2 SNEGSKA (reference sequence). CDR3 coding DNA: TGCAGTGCTTTAGCGGGGAAAGGCTCCTACAATGAGCAGTTCTTC. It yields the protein CSALAGKGSYNEQFF.

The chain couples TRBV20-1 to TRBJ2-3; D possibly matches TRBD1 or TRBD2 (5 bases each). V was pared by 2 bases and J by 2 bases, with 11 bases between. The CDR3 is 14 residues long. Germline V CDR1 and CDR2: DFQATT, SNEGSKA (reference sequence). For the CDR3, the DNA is TGCAGTGCTAGACGGGACGCCACCACAGATACGCAGTATTTT. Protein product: CSARRDATTDTQYF.

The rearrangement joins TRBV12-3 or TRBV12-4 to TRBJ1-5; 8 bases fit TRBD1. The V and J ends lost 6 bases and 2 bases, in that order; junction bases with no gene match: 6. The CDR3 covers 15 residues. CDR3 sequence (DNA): TGTGCCAGCAGGCCAGGGGGCGCGGGCAATCAGCCCCAGCATTTT. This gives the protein CASRPGGAGNQPQHF.

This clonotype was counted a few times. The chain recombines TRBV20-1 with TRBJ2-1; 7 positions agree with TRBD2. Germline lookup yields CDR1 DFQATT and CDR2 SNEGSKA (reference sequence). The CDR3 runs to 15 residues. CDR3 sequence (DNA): TGCACAGCCCCTGAGCGGGGTGCCTCCTACAATGAGCAGTTCTTC. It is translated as CTAPERGASYNEQFF.

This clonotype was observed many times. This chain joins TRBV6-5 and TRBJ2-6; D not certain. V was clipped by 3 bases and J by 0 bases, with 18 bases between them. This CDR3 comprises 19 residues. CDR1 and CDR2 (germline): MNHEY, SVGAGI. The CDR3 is CASSYGDLGSASGANVLTF. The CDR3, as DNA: TGTGCCAGCAGTTATGGAGACCTCGGGTCTGCCTCTGGGGCCAACGTCCTGACTTTC.

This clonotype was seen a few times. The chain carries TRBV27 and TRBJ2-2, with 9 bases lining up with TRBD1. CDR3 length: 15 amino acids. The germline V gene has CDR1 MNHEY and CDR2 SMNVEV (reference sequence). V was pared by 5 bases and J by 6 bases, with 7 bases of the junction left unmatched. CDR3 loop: CASSRTGEIPGELFF. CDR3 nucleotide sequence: TGTGCCAGCAGTCGGACAGGGGAGATCCCCGGGGAGCTGTTTTTT.

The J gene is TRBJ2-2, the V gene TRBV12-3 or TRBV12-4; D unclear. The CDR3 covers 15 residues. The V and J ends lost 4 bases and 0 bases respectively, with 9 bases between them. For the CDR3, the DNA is TGTGCCAGCAGTTCGTATAGGGCGAACACCGGGGAGCTGTTTTTT. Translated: CASSSYRANTGELFF.

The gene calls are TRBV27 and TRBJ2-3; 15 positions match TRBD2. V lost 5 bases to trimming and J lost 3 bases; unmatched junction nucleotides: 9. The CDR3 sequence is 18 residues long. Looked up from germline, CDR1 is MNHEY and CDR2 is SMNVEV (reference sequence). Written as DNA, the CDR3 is TGTGCCAGCAGTCCGCCCGGGACTAGCGGGGGGTGGACAGATACGCAGTATTTT. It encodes CASSPPGTSGGWTDTQYF.

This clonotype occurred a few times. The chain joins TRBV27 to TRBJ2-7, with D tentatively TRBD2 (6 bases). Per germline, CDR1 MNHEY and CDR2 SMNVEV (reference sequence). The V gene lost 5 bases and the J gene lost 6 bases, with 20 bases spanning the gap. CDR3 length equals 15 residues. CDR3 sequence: CASSPALAVNIEQYF. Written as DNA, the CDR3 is TGTGCCAGCAGTCCGGCCTTAGCGGTTAATATCGAGCAGTACTTC.

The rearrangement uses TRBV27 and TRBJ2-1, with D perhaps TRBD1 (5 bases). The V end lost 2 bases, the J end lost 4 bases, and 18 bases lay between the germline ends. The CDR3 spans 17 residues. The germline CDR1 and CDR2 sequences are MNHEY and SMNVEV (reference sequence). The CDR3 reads CASSLLRVGSPYNEQFF. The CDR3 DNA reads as TGTGCCAGCAGTTTACTCAGGGTTGGTTCCCCGTACAATGAGCAGTTCTTC.

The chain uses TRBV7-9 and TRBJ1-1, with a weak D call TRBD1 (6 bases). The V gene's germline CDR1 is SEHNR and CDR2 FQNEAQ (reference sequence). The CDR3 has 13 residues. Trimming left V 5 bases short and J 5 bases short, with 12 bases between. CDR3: CASSIGRGTEAFF. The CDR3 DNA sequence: TGTGCCAGCAGCATAGGAAGGGGGACTGAAGCTTTCTTT.

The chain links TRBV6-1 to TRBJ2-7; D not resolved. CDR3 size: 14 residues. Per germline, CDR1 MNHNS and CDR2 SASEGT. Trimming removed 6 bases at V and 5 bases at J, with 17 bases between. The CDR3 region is CASSRDGGRHEQYF. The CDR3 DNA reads TGTGCCAGCAGCCGCGACGGCGGACGCCACGAGCAGTACTTC.